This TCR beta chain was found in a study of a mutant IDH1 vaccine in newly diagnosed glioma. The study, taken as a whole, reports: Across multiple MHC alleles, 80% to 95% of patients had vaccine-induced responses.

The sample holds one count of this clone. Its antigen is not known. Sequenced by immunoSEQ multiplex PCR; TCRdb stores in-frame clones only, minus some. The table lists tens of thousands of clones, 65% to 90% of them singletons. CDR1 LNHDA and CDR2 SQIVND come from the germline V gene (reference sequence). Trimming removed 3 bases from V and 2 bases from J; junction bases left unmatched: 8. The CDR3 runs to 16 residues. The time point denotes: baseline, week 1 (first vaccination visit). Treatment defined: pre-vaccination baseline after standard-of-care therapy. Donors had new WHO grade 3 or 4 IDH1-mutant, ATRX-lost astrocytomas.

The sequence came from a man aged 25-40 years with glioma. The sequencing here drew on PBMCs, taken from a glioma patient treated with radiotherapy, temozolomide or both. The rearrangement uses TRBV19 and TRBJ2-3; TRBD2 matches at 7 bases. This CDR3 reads CASSIGVGLVTDTQYF. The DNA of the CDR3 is TGTGCCAGTAGTATTGGAGTTGGACTAGTCACAGATACGCAGTATTTT.